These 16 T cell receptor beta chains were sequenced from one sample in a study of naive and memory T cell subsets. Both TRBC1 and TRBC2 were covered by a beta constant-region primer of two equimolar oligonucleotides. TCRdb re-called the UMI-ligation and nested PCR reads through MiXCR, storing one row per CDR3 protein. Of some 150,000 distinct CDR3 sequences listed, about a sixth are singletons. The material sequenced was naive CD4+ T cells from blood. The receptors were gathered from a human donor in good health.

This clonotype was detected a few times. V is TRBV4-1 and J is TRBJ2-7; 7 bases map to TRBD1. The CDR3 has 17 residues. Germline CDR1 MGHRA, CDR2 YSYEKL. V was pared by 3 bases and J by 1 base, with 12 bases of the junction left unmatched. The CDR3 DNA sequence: TGCGCCAGCAGCCACCCATCCGCCGGGACAGCGTCCTACGAGCAGTACTTC. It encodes CASSHPSAGTASYEQYF.

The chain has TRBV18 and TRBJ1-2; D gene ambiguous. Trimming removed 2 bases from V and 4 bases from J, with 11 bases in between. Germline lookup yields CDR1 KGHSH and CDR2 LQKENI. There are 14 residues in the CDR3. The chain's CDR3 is CASSPEPVGYGYTF. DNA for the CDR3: TGTGCCAGCTCACCAGAGCCCGTCGGCTATGGCTACACCTTC.

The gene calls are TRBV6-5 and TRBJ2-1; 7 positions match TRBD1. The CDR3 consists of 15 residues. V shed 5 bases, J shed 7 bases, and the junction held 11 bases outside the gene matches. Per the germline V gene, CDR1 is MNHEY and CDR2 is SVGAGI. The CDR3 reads CASSQITGAGNEQFF. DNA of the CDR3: TGTGCCAGCAGTCAAATTACAGGGGCCGGGAATGAGCAGTTCTTC.

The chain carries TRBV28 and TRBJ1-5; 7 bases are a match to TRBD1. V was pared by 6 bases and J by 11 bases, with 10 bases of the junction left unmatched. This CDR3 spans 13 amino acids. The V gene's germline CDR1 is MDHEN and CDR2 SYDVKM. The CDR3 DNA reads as TGTGCCAGCAGCCCCCAGGGGGTTGGATCCCAGCATTTT. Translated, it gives CASSPQGVGSQHF.

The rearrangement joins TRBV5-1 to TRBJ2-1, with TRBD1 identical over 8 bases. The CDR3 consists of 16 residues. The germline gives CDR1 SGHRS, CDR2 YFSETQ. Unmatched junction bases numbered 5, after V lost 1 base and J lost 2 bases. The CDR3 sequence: CASSLPGQGPYNEQFF. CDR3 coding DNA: TGCGCCAGCAGCTTGCCCGGACAGGGACCCTACAATGAGCAGTTCTTC.

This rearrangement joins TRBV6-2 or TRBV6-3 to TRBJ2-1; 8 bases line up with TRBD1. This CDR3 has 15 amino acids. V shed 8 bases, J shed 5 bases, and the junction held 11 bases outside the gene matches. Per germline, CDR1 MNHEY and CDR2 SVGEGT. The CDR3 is CASLKTGAGNNEQFF. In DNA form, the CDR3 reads TGTGCCAGCCTGAAGACAGGGGCGGGGAACAATGAGCAGTTCTTC.

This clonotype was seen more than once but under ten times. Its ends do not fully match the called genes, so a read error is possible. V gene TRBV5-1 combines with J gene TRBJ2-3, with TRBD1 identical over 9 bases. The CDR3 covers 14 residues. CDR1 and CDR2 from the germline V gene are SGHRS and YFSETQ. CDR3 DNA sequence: TGCGCCAGCAGACCGGGACAGGGTTTAGATACGCAGTATTTC. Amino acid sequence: CASRPGQGLDTQYF.

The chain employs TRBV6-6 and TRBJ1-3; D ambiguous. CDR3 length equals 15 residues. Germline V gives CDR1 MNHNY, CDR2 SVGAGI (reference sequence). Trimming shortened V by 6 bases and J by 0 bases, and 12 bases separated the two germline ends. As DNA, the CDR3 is TGTGCCAGCAGCCCCCGAGGCGGCTCTGGAAACACCATATATTTT. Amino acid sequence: CASSPRGGSGNTIYF.

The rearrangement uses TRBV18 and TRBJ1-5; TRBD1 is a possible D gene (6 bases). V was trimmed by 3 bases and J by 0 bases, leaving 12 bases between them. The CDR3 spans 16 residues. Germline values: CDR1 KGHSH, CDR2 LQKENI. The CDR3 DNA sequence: TGTGCCAGCTCACCCGGCAGGGGTGATAGCAATCAGCCCCAGCATTTT. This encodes CASSPGRGDSNQPQHF.

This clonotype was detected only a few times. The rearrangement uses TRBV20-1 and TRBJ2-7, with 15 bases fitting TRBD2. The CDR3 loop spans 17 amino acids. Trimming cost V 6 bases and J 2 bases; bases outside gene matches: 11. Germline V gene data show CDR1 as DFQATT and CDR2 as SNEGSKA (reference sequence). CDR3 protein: CSANGLAGGPGPYEQYF. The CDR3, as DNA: TGCAGTGCCAACGGACTAGCGGGAGGGCCGGGACCCTACGAGCAGTACTTC.

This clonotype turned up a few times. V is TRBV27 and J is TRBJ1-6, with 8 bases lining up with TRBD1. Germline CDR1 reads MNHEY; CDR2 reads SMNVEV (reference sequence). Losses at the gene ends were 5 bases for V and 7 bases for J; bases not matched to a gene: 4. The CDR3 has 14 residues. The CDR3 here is CASSTRDRNSPLHF. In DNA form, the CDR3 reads TGTGCCAGCAGTACCCGGGACAGGAATTCACCCCTCCACTTT.

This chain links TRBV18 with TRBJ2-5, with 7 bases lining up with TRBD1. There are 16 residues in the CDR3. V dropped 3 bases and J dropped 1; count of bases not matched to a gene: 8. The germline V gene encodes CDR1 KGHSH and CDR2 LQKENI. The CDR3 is CASSPASRTGQETQYF. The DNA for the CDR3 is TGTGCCAGCTCACCGGCCTCTCGGACAGGCCAAGAGACCCAGTACTTC.

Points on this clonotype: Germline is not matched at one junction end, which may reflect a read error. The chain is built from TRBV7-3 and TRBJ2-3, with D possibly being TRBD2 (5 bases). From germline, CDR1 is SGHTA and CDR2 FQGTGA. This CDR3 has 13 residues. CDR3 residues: CASSVTRSDTQYF. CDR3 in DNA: TGTGCCAGCAGCGTAACTAGGTCAGATACGCAGTATTTT.

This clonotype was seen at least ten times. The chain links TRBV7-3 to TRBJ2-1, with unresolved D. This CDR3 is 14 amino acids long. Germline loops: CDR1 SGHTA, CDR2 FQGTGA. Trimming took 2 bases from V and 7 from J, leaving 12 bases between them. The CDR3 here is CASSLSRASNEQFF. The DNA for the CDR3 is TGTGCCAGCAGCTTATCTCGGGCCTCGAATGAGCAGTTCTTC.

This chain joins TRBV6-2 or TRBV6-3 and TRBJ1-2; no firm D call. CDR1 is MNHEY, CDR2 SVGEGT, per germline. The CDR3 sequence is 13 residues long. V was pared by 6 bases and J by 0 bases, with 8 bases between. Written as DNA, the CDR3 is TGTGCCAGCAGGGCGCATCCTAACTATGGCTACACCTTC. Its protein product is CASRAHPNYGYTF.

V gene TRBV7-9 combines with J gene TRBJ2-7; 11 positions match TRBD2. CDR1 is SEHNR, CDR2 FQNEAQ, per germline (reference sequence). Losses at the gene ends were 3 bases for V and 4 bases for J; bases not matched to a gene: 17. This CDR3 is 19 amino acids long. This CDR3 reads CASSFFKPKTSGTPYEQYF. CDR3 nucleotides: TGTGCCAGCAGCTTCTTCAAACCTAAGACTAGCGGGACCCCATACGAGCAGTACTTC.